This T cell receptor beta chain was captured by sequencing in a study of CXCR3-negative and CXCR3-positive naive CD8 T cells. Broader study findings: The authors found comparable surface CD5 between naive subsets and inferred TCR strength from TRB CDR3 properties.

This CDR3 comprises 14 residues. From germline, CDR1 is WNHNN and CDR2 SYGVQD (reference sequence). TRB cDNA libraries were made by UMI-labeled 5' RACE. Reanalyzing the 5' RACE reads, TCRdb keeps one entry per CDR3 protein, without DNA. The sample's table shows approximately 40,000 distinct CDR3 sequences. Comment on this clonotype: What it binds is not known.

This TCR came from a human donor in good health. Some clones in this sample may be carry-over from other donors' samples. The chain uses TRBV10-1 and TRBJ1-1. The sample was memory CD8+ T cells from blood. Here the CDR3 reads CASSECRWNTEAFF.